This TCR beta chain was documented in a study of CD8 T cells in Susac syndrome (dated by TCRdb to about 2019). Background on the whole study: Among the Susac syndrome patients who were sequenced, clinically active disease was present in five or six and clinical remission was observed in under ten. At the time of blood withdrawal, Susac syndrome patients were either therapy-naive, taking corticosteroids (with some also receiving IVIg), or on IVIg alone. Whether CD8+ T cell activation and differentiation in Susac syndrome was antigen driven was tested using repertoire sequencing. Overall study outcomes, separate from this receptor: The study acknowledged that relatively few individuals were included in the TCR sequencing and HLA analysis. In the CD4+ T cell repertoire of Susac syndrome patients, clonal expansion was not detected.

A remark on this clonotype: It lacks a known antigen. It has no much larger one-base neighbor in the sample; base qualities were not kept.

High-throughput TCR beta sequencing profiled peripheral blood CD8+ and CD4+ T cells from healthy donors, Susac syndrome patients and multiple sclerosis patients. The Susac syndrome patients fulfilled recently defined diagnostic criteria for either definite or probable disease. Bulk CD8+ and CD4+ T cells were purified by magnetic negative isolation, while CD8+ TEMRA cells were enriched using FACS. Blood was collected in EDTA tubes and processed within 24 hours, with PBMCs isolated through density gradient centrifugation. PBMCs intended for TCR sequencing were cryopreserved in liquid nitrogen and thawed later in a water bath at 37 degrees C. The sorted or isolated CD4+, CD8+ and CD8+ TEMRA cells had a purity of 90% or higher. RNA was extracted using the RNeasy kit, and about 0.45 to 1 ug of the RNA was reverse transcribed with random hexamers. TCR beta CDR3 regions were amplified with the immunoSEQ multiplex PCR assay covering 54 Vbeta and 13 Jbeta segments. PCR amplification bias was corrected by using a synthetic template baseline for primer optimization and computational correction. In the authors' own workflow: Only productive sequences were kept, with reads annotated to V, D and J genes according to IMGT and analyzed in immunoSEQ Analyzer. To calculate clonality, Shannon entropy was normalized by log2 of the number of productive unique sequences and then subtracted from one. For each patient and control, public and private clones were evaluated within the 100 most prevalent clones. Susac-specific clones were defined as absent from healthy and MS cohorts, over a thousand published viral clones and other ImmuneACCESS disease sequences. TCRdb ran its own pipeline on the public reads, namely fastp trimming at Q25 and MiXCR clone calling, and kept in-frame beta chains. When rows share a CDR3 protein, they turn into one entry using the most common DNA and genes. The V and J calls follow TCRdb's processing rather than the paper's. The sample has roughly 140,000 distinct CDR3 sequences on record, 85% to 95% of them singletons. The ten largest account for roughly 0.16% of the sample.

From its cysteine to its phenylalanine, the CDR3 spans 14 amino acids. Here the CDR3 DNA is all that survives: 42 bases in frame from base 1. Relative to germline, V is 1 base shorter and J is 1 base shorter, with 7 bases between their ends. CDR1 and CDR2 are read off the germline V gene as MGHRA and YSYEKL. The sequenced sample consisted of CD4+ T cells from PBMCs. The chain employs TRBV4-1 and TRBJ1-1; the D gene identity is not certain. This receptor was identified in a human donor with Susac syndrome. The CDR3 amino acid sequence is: CASSQVSSNTEAFF. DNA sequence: TGCGCCAGCAGCCAAGTCTCCTCGAACACTGAAGCTTTCTTT.